The clone carrying this T cell receptor beta chain was recorded a few times. How the authors handled the data: The authors estimated nucleated cell counts from reference gene primer amplification. The table came from immunoSEQ multiplex PCR; TCRdb's copy has only in-frame clones and leaves some out. V and J calls and clone size come straight from that table; D and trimming were deduced from the DNA. The sample yields about 320,000 clones, about four fifths seen once. This record belongs to a study of blood T cell repertoires in COVID-19. Study-level background: The samples span acute and convalescent COVID-19 from the United States, Italy and Spain. T cells, B-cell-depleted T cells, or PBMCs provided the cDNA or gDNA that served as material.

The sequence came from a woman aged 50 to 60 with acute or convalescent COVID-19. Sequences were obtained from peripheral blood.

The CDR3: CATREDRGLGSPLHF. The CDR3 bases are TGTGCCACCAGGGAGGACAGGGGGCTGGGTTCACCCCTCCACTTT. J is TRBJ1-6 and V is TRBV15; 11 nucleotides match TRBD1. Germline values: CDR1 LNHNV, CDR2 YYDKDF (reference sequence). The V gene end was trimmed by 6 bases and the J gene end by 9 bases; junction bases not matched to a gene: 7. This CDR3 spans 15 amino acids.